The entry that follows covers one T cell receptor (beta chain) sequence. This entry comes from a study of cytomegalovirus exposure and HLA in healthy donors. Donors counted as nominally healthy when sampled, yet unrecorded immune exposures were likely. Primers for the PCR totalled 60 Vbeta and 13 Jbeta. Clones were sequenced by immunoSEQ multiplex PCR, and TCRdb holds only the in-frame ones, with some missing. This table has roughly 100,000 clones, 60% to 80% appearing once. This CDR3 contains 14 residues. Trimming cost V 3 bases and J 3 bases, with 11 bases left between them. Germline CDR1 is LNHDA and CDR2 is SQIVND (reference sequence).

This clonotype was obtained from a woman aged 40 to 49 in good health and CMV-seropositive. The rearrangement links TRBV19 to TRBJ1-1; perhaps TRBD1 as D (5 bases). The material sequenced was PBMCs. In nucleotides, the CDR3 is TGTGCCAGTAGTATTTCAGGGTTGGACACTGAAGCTTTCTTT. As protein: CASSISGLDTEAFF. The full variable domain, rest sourced from reference TRBV19 and TRBJ1-1, is DGGITQSPKYLFRKEGQNVTLSCEQNLNHDAMYWYRQDPGQGLRLIYYSQIVNDFQKGDIAEGYSVSREKKESFPLTVTSAQKNPTAFYLCASSISGLDTEAFFGQGTRLTVV.